One sample yielded the 22 T cell receptor beta chains listed below, sequenced in a study of T cells after yellow fever vaccination. TCRdb redid the calling of the 5' RACE reads with MiXCR, one entry per CDR3 protein. The sample contains some 320,000 distinct CDR3 sequences, 8.5% to 10% of which appear only once. The source was CD4+ T cells sorted from PBMCs, collected 5 days after the yellow fever booster vaccination. Receptors were obtained from a man aged 18-30 years who received the YFV17D yellow fever vaccine.

This chain joins TRBV12-3 or TRBV12-4 and TRBJ2-1, with 10 bases aligning to TRBD1. The V and J ends lost 7 bases and 0 bases, in that order; junction bases with no gene match: 3. The CDR3 spans 15 residues. The CDR3: CASNRDRGSYNEQFF. CDR3 bases: TGTGCCAGCAACCGGGACAGGGGCTCCTACAATGAGCAGTTCTTC.

This clonotype has only a few counts. The chain has TRBV20-1 and TRBJ2-1, with 16 positions matching TRBD2. Germline CDR1 reads DFQATT; CDR2 reads SNEGSKA (reference sequence). The CDR3 covers 15 residues. J lost 15 bases, V lost 1 base, and 9 bases had no gene match. Here the CDR3 reads CSARVGTSGGAPPFF. CDR3 DNA sequence: TGCAGTGCTAGAGTCGGGACTAGCGGGGGGGCCCCCCCGTTCTTC.

V gene TRBV5-1 combines with J gene TRBJ2-3; a possible D gene is TRBD2 (5 bases). This CDR3 is 14 amino acids long. Germline V CDR1 and CDR2: SGHRS, YFSETQ. V was cut by 0 bases and J by 4 bases, with 9 bases left in between. CDR3 in amino acids: CASSLGRRADTQYF. Here the CDR3 DNA reads TGCGCCAGCAGCTTGGGAAGGCGGGCAGATACGCAGTATTTT. The full variable domain, completed using reference TRBV5-1 and TRBJ2-3, is KAGVTQTPRYLIKTRGQQVTLSCSPISGHRSVSWYQQTPGQGLQFLFEYFSETQRNKGNFPGRFSGRQFSNSRSEMNVSTLELGDSALYLCASSLGRRADTQYFGPGTRLTVL.

This clonotype has more than one count but fewer than ten. This CDR3 reads CASRDSNTGELFF. The CDR3 DNA sequence: TGCGCCAGCCGGGACAGCAACACCGGGGAGCTGTTTTTT. The chain uses TRBV5-1 and TRBJ2-2; TRBD1 aligns across 7 bases. Germline loops: CDR1 SGHRS, CDR2 YFSETQ. This CDR3 is built from 13 residues. Trimming removed 7 bases from V and 2 bases from J; junction bases left unmatched: 2.

V is TRBV6-1 and J is TRBJ2-1, with D unresolved. This CDR3 contains 11 residues. Deletions cut 5 bases from V and 12 bases from J, with 11 bases between. Germline V gene lookup returns CDR1 MNHNS and CDR2 SASEGT. The DNA of the CDR3 is TGTGCCAGCAGTCTACTGGTGGGGCAGTTCTTC. As protein: CASSLLVGQFF.

The chain has TRBV10-3 and TRBJ2-5; 10 nucleotides agree with TRBD2. The trim removed 6 bases at V and 7 bases at J, leaving 8 bases unmatched. This CDR3 spans 14 amino acids. Germline loops: CDR1 ENHRY, CDR2 SYGVKD. CDR3 sequence reads: CAISELAGRGTQYF. The CDR3 DNA follows: TGTGCCATCAGCGAACTAGCGGGGAGGGGGACCCAGTACTTC.

This clonotype has more than one count but fewer than ten. The gene calls are TRBV5-1 and TRBJ1-4; D remains unclear. Germline lookup yields CDR1 SGHRS and CDR2 YFSETQ. This CDR3 comprises 14 residues. The V gene lost 1 base and the J gene lost 5 bases, with 9 bases spanning the gap. CDR3 sequence: CASSLSTLNEKLFF. The CDR3 DNA sequence: TGCGCCAGCAGCTTGTCCACCCTAAATGAAAAACTGTTTTTT.

As concerns this clonotype: Possible read error: a much larger clone is one base away. The genes are TRBV15 and TRBJ2-1; D might be TRBD2 (7 bases). Between the trimmed V and J ends, which lost 2 bases and 7 bases, there was a span of 15 bases. This CDR3 is 15 amino acids long. CDR1 and CDR2 (germline): LNHNV, YYDKDF (reference sequence). CDR3 DNA: TGTGCCACCAGCAGATCCACTAGGGGGGGGAATGAGCAGTTCTTC. It codes for CATSRSTRGGNEQFF.

This clonotype was found a few times. This chain connects TRBV5-1 to TRBJ1-5, with D possibly TRBD1 on 5 matching bases. CDR3 length: 15 amino acids. Looked up from germline, CDR1 is SGHRS and CDR2 is YFSETQ. V was clipped by 3 bases and J by 4 bases, with 14 bases between them. The CDR3 coding sequence is TGCGCCAGCAGCTCGGGGCTAACGGGAAATCAGCCCCAGCATTTT. Amino acids: CASSSGLTGNQPQHF.

The chain uses TRBV28 and TRBJ2-1, with 8 bases aligning to TRBD1. The J segment lost 5 bases and the V segment lost 6 bases, leaving 6 bases of the junction unmatched. Per the germline V gene, CDR1 is MDHEN and CDR2 is SYDVKM. CDR3 length equals 14 residues. CDR3 sequence reads: CASREGTGDNEQFF. The CDR3 DNA reads TGTGCCAGCAGGGAGGGGACAGGTGACAATGAGCAGTTCTTC.

V is TRBV4-3 and J is TRBJ2-7; tentatively, D is TRBD1 (5 bases). Trimming took off 0 bases at V and 3 bases at J, with 9 bases between the two ends. This CDR3 contains 14 residues. Germline lookup yields CDR1 LGHNA and CDR2 YSLEER. In nucleotides, the CDR3 is TGCGCCAGCAGCCAAGATCACAGGAGCTACGAGCAGTACTTC. Residues: CASSQDHRSYEQYF.

The chain combines TRBV3-1 with TRBJ1-5; D gene ambiguous. Trimming shortened V by 4 bases and J by 2 bases, and 12 bases separated the two germline ends. Germline V gene lookup returns CDR1 LGHDT and CDR2 YNNKEL (reference sequence). The CDR3 is 15 amino acids. The CDR3, as DNA: TGTGCCAGCAGCCCTTTGAGTGGCGGCAATCAGCCCCAGCATTTT. Translation gives CASSPLSGGNQPQHF. The full variable domain, with the rest looked up from reference TRBV3-1 and TRBJ1-5, is DTAVSQTPKYLVTQMGNDKSIKCEQNLGHDTMYWYKQDSKKFLKIMFSYNNKELIINETVPNRFSPKSPDKAHLNLHINSLELGDSAVYFCASSPLSGGNQPQHFGDGTRLSIL.

This clonotype was detected a few times. V usage is TRBV23-1 and J usage is TRBJ1-2; the D is unclear. TRBV23-1 has ORF status, its function being uncertain. V lost 0 bases to trimming and J lost 8 bases, with 16 bases between them. The CDR3 covers 15 residues. In nucleotides, the CDR3 is TGCGCCAGCAGTCAATCCTCAGGACTCCCTAGGGGCTACACCTTC. This translates into CASSQSSGLPRGYTF.

This clonotype was observed a handful of times. The V and J genes are TRBV6-2 or TRBV6-3 and TRBJ2-5; 7 nucleotides match TRBD1. The CDR3 has 15 residues. Germline V gene data show CDR1 as MNHEY and CDR2 as SVGEGT. V lost 1 base to trimming and J lost 5 bases; unmatched junction nucleotides: 7. The CDR3 DNA is TGTGCCAGCAGTTACTGGACCACACAGGGGGAGACCCAGTACTTC. This sequence encodes CASSYWTTQGETQYF.

This clonotype was detected only once. A much larger clone is a single base away; this may be a read error. This chain connects TRBV29-1 to TRBJ2-3, with 11 bases identical to TRBD2. Germline trimming cut 2 bases from V and 6 bases from J; bases unmatched to any gene: 4. The CDR3 runs to 14 residues. The germline CDR1 and CDR2 sequences are SQVTM and ANQGSEA. DNA for the CDR3: TGCAGCGTTGAAACTAGCGGGGGAATTGATACGCAGTATTTT. Translating gives CSVETSGGIDTQYF.

The CDR3 here is CASSPLDRVEQFF. The CDR3 nucleotides read TGTGCCAGCTCACCTCTCGACAGGGTTGAGCAGTTCTTC. The chain couples TRBV18 to TRBJ2-1, with 7 positions matching TRBD1. The germline CDR1 and CDR2 sequences are KGHSH and LQKENI. The CDR3 spans 13 residues. With 3 bases clipped from V and 9 bases from J, the junction kept 5 bases outside the gene matches.

This clonotype was counted only a few times. This rearrangement joins TRBV7-2 to TRBJ2-2; D gene uncertain. CDR3 length: 14 amino acids. CDR1 is SGHTA and CDR2 is FQGNSA in the germline V gene. V shed 5 bases and J shed 4 bases, with 11 bases lying between them. CDR3 protein: CASSPPQSTGELFF. Written as DNA, the CDR3 is TGTGCCAGCAGCCCACCTCAATCCACCGGGGAGCTGTTTTTT.

This chain joins TRBV5-1 and TRBJ2-3; D gene uncertain. Germline lookup yields CDR1 SGHRS and CDR2 YFSETQ. Deletions cut 0 bases from V and 3 bases from J, with 14 bases between. This CDR3 comprises 16 residues. The CDR3, as DNA: TGCGCCAGCAGCTTGGCATTGGACGGGCTGACAGATACGCAGTATTTT. It is translated as CASSLALDGLTDTQYF.

This clonotype occurred many times. CDR3 sequence (DNA): TGCAGCGTTGTGAGGCGATTGAACACTGAAGCTTTCTTT. It is translated as CSVVRRLNTEAFF. The chain has TRBV29-1 and TRBJ1-1; D not certain. Trimming left V 4 bases short and J 0 bases short, with 9 bases between. CDR3 length equals 13 residues. The germline V gene has CDR1 SQVTM and CDR2 ANQGSEA.

V usage is TRBV3-1 and J usage is TRBJ1-4; a weak D match, TRBD1 (5 bases). The CDR3 is 14 residues long. Per germline, CDR1 LGHDT and CDR2 YNNKEL (reference sequence). V lost 4 bases, J lost 8 bases, and 14 bases lay in between. In DNA, the CDR3 is TGTGCCAGCAGCCGGGACTATCGGTACGAAAAACTGTTTTTT. Translated: CASSRDYRYEKLFF.

This clonotype was detected only a few times. The chain recombines TRBV6-6 with TRBJ1-1; perhaps TRBD1 as D (6 bases). This CDR3 has 14 residues. V was shortened by 5 bases and J by 10 bases, with 20 bases between the two germline ends. Germline V gene sequence: CDR1 MNHNY, CDR2 SVGAGI (reference sequence). The CDR3 sequence: CASSKGTQGRGAFF. CDR3 DNA: TGTGCCAGCAGTAAGGGGACACAGGGTCGGGGAGCTTTCTTT.

The V and J genes are TRBV5-1 and TRBJ2-5, with 8 bases fitting TRBD2. V shed 4 bases, J shed 0 bases, and the junction held 2 bases outside the gene matches. There are 14 residues in the CDR3. Germline CDR1 and CDR2: SGHRS and YFSETQ. CDR3 nucleotide sequence: TGCGCCAGCAGCCTGCGGGGGGACCAAGAGACCCAGTACTTC. Protein sequence: CASSLRGDQETQYF.